This T cell receptor beta chain was documented in a study of regulatory T cells in long-lasting Graves disease. On the study more broadly: The criterion for persistent Graves' disease was over 5 years of antithyroid drugs with positive TSH receptor antibodies. Study results and limitations: It was in persistent disease that TRBV28, TRBJ1-2 and TRBJ2-5 were favored. Limited samples may have lowered accuracy.

Germline-derived CDR1 and CDR2 are SGHTA and FQGNSA. The CDR3 length is 14 residues. Trimming removed 3 bases from V and 8 bases from J, with 11 bases in between. This clonotype was seen ten or more times. Its antigen is not known. Time point: persistent/refractory GD, antithyroid drugs over 5 years with positive TRAb. RNA isolated from PBMCs was used to make the TCR library. Construction of TCR beta libraries relied on iRepertoire HTBI primers and on Arm-PCR targeting CDR3 regions. Using its own MiXCR run on the multiplex PCR reads, TCRdb lists one record per CDR3 protein. The sample comprises 450,000 or so distinct CDR3 sequences, roughly 22% of which are singletons, and about 12% rests with the top ten.

The source material was peripheral blood mononuclear cells (PBMCs), sampled when the disease was refractory, from a patient treated with antithyroid drugs. V is TRBV7-2 and J is TRBJ1-6; D not certain. This TCR came from a female donor with Graves disease. The CDR3, as DNA: TGTGCCAGCAGCTTGATGGTTATGGATTCACCCCTCCACTTT. Amino acids: CASSLMVMDSPLHF.